Listed below are T cell receptor beta chains from one sample, sequenced in a study of blood T cell repertoires in COVID-19. Only in-frame clones appear in the TCRdb table, and some are missing; sequencing was by immunoSEQ multiplex PCR. The sample contains about 340,000 clones, approximately 89% of which appear only once. The sequencing sample was made of peripheral blood. Receptors originate from a woman aged 18 to 35 who had recovered from COVID-19. Each CDR3 is given with its conserved first and last residue. The D gene is left open where the match is weak. The size entry is marked missing in some rows and otherwise reads once, few, many or a size class.

DNA: TGTGCCAGTGCCGGGGGACCCACTGAAGCTTTCTTT; CDR3: CASAGGPTEAFF; D: .; V: TRBV19; size: .; J: TRBJ1-1
DNA: TGTGCCAGCAGCCTCTTGCGGGTGGACATTCAGTACTTC; CDR3: CASSLLRVDIQYF; D: .; V: TRBV5-6; size: once; J: TRBJ2-4
DNA: TGTGCCAGCAGTCATACGGGGAGGGTAGGTGAAAAACTGTTTTTT; CDR3: CASSHTGRVGEKLFF; D: .; V: TRBV25-1; size: .; J: TRBJ1-4
DNA: TGTGCCAGCAGCTCGACAGGGATGTACAATCAGCCCCAGCATTTT; CDR3: CASSSTGMYNQPQHF; D: TRBD1; V: TRBV5-6; size: once; J: TRBJ1-5
DNA: TGTGCCAGCAGAGCAGGTTTCGAATGGGGCTACACCTTC; CDR3: CASRAGFEWGYTF; D: .; V: TRBV6-5; size: .; J: TRBJ1-2
DNA: TGTGCCAGCAGCCGAGAGCGGGAGGCCTACAATGAGCAGTTCTTC; CDR3: CASSREREAYNEQFF; D: TRBD2; V: TRBV11-3; size: .; J: TRBJ2-1
DNA: TGTGCCAGCAGCTTGGATTGGCCGGGACAGGGGTATGGCTACACCTTC; CDR3: CASSLDWPGQGYGYTF; D: TRBD1; V: TRBV5-4; size: .; J: TRBJ1-2
DNA: TGTGCCAGCAGCCCCAGTGAATCTGGAAACACCATATATTTT; CDR3: CASSPSESGNTIYF; D: .; V: TRBV7-9; size: .; J: TRBJ1-3
DNA: TGTGCCTGGAAGGGGTTGGTTAATTCACCCCTCCACTTT; CDR3: CAWKGLVNSPLHF; D: .; V: TRBV30; size: .; J: TRBJ1-6
DNA: TGCGCCAGCAGCTCGGCAGGGAGGAGCACTGAAGCTTTCTTT; CDR3: CASSSAGRSTEAFF; D: .; V: TRBV5-1; size: once; J: TRBJ1-1
DNA: TGTGCCAGCAGCTTAGAACAGGGGAATCAGCCCCAGCATTTT; CDR3: CASSLEQGNQPQHF; D: TRBD1; V: TRBV7-2; size: once; J: TRBJ1-5
DNA: TGTGCCTGGAGTCCCCCGAGGCCTAGCACAGATACGCAGTATTTT; CDR3: CAWSPPRPSTDTQYF; D: .; V: TRBV30; size: once; J: TRBJ2-3
DNA: TGCGCCAGCAGCTTGGCCGGCGGGAGTAACTACAATGAGCAGTTCTTC; CDR3: CASSLAGGSNYNEQFF; D: TRBD2; V: TRBV5-1; size: many; J: TRBJ2-1
DNA: TGCAGCGTTGGGGCTAGCGGGACTACAGATACGCAGTATTTT; CDR3: CSVGASGTTDTQYF; D: TRBD2; V: TRBV29-1; size: once; J: TRBJ2-3
DNA: TGTGCCAGAACCACCGCCGTCCAGGGTCCCAATGAGCAGTTCTTC; CDR3: CARTTAVQGPNEQFF; D: .; V: TRBV5-3; size: .; J: TRBJ2-1
DNA: TGTGCCAGCAGCTTGACAGGGGGAACGGTCAATGAGCAGTTCTTC; CDR3: CASSLTGGTVNEQFF; D: TRBD1; V: TRBV7-9; size: .; J: TRBJ2-1
DNA: TGTGCCAGCAGTCCCTGGCCCGGGGGCACTGAAGCTTTCTTT; CDR3: CASSPWPGGTEAFF; D: .; V: TRBV6-5; size: .; J: TRBJ1-1
DNA: TGTGCCAGTAGCCCCCGGGACAGACACTCTGGAAACACCATATATTTT; CDR3: CASSPRDRHSGNTIYF; D: TRBD1; V: TRBV19; size: .; J: TRBJ1-3
DNA: TGTGCCAGCAGCAACGCCCGGGAAGGCACCGGGGAGCTGTTTTTT; CDR3: CASSNAREGTGELFF; D: .; V: TRBV21-1; size: .; J: TRBJ2-2
DNA: TGTGCCAGCCGGAATTTAGCGAGGTCCTACAATGAGCAGTTCTTC; CDR3: CASRNLARSYNEQFF; D: .; V: TRBV11-2; size: .; J: TRBJ2-1
DNA: TGCAGCGTTGTGCCTAGCGGGGTCCCACGGGAGCAGTTCTTC; CDR3: CSVVPSGVPREQFF; D: TRBD2; V: TRBV29-1; size: .; J: TRBJ2-1
DNA: TGTGCCAGCAGTTACAACAGGGGAAATGAGCAGTTCTTC; CDR3: CASSYNRGNEQFF; D: TRBD1; V: TRBV6-5; size: .; J: TRBJ2-1
DNA: TGTGCCAGCAGCTTAGTACAGGGGGCCACTGAAGCTTTCTTT; CDR3: CASSLVQGATEAFF; D: TRBD1; V: TRBV7-9; size: .; J: TRBJ1-1
DNA: TGTGCCAGTAGGCGCGGACAGGGAGTGAGCACTGAAGCTTTCTTT; CDR3: CASRRGQGVSTEAFF; D: TRBD1; V: TRBV19; size: few; J: TRBJ1-1
DNA: TGTGCCAGCAGCCCGGGACTAGCGGGAGACACAGATACGCAGTATTTT; CDR3: CASSPGLAGDTDTQYF; D: TRBD2; V: TRBV11-3; size: .; J: TRBJ2-3
DNA: TGTGCCAGCAGCTTAGCGGGGGGACAGGGGGTTTTCGGCGTAAATGAAAAACTGTTTTTT; CDR3: CASSLAGGQGVFGVNEKLFF; D: TRBD1; V: TRBV7-8; size: .; J: TRBJ1-4
DNA: TGCGCCAGCAGCCCGGGAGGTTACACCGGGGAGCTGTTTTTT; CDR3: CASSPGGYTGELFF; D: TRBD2; V: TRBV4-1; size: .; J: TRBJ2-2
DNA: TGTGCCACCAGCAGAGATTCGCGGGGGAGCTCCTACAATGAGCAGTTCTTC; CDR3: CATSRDSRGSSYNEQFF; D: TRBD2; V: TRBV15; size: once; J: TRBJ2-1
DNA: TGCGCCAGCAGCTCACGGGGACTAGCGGGAGTCGCCGGGGAGCTGTTTTTT; CDR3: CASSSRGLAGVAGELFF; D: TRBD2; V: TRBV5-1; size: .; J: TRBJ2-2
DNA: TGTGCCAGCTCATACGTAGCGGCTAGCACAGATACGCAGTATTTT; CDR3: CASSYVAASTDTQYF; D: .; V: TRBV18; size: .; J: TRBJ2-3
DNA: TGTGCCAGCAGCTTAAGGGGGCGTAGCGGGACGAGCTCCTACAATGAGCAGTTCTTC; CDR3: CASSLRGRSGTSSYNEQFF; D: .; V: TRBV7-9; size: .; J: TRBJ2-1